The sequence of this T cell receptor (beta chain) was determined in a study of cytomegalovirus exposure and HLA in healthy donors. As for the study in general: The same platform used for the approximately 700 first-cohort repertoires was also used for the 130 or so validation repertoires, as a later analysis reported.

The protocol was immunoSEQ multiplex PCR, while the TCRdb copy is restricted to in-frame clones and leaves out a portion. The data show 100,000 or so clones, about 88% seen once. In germline, CDR1 is MNHNS, CDR2 SASEGT. The length of the CDR3 is 15 residues. V lost 5 bases and J 2 bases, leaving 16 bases between the germline ends. This chain links TRBV6-1 with TRBJ2-7; weak D call: TRBD2 (5 bases). This clonotype was sampled from a woman between 18 and 29 years old in good health and CMV-seropositive. Sequencing was carried out using PBMCs. The CDR3 spells CASSPKSEGTYEQYF. CDR3 bases: TGTGCCAGCAGTCCGAAGAGCGAGGGTACCTACGAGCAGTACTTC.